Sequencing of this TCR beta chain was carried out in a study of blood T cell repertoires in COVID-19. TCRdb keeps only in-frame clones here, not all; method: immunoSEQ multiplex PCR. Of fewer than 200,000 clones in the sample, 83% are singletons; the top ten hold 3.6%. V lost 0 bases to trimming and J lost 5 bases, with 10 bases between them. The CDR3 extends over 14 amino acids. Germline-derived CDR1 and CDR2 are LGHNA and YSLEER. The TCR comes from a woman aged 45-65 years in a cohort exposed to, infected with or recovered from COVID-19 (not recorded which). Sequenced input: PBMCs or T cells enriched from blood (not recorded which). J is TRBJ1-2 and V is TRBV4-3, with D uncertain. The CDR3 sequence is CASSQEAGWYGYTF. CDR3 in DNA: TGCGCCAGCAGCCAAGAGGCAGGATGGTATGGCTACACCTTC.